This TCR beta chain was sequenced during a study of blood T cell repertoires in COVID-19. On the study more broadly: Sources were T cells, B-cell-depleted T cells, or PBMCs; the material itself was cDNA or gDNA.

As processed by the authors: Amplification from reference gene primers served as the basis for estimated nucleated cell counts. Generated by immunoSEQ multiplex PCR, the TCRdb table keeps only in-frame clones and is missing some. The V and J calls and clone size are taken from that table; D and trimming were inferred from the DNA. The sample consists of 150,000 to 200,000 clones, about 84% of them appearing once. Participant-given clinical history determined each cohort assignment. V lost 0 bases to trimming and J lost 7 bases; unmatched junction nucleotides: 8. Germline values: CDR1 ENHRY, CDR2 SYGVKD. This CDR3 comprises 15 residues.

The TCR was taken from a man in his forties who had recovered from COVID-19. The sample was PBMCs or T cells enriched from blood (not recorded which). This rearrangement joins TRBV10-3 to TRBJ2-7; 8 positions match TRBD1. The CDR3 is CAISESFQGAGEQYV. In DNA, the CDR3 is TGTGCCATCAGTGAGTCTTTTCAGGGGGCGGGAGAGCAGTACGTC.